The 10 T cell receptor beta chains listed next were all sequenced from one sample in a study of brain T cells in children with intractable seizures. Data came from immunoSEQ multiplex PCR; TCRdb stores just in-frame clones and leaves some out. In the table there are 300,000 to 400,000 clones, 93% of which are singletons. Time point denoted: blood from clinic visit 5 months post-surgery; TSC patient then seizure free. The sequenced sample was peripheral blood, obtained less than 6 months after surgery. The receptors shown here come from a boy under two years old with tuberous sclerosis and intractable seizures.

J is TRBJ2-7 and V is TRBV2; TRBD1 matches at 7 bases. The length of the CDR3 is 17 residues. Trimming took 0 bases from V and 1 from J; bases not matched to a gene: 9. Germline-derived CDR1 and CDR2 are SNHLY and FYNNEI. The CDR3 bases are TGTGCCAGCAGTGAAGCGAGCCCCCGGGACAGATCCTACGAGCAGTACTTC. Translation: CASSEASPRDRSYEQYF.

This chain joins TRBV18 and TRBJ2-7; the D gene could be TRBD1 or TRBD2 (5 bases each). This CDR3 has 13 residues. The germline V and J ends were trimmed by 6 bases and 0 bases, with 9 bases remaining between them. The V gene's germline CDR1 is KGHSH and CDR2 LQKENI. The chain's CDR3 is CASSRDGSYEQYF. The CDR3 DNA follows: TGTGCCAGCTCCCGGGACGGCTCCTACGAGCAGTACTTC.

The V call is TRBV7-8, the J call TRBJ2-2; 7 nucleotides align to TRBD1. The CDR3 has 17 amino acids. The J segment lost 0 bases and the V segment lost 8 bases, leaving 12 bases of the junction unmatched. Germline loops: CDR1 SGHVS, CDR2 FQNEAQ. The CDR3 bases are TGTGCCAGCCTCCAACCGGACAGGCCTTCGAACACCGGGGAGCTGTTTTTT. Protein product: CASLQPDRPSNTGELFF.

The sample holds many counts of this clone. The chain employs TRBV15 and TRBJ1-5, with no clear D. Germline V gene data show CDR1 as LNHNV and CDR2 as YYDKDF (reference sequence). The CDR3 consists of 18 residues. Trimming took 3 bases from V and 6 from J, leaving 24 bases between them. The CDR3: CATSSQYRRLLRGQPQHF. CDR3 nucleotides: TGTGCCACCAGCAGCCAATATCGGAGGCTTCTGAGAGGTCAGCCCCAGCATTTT.

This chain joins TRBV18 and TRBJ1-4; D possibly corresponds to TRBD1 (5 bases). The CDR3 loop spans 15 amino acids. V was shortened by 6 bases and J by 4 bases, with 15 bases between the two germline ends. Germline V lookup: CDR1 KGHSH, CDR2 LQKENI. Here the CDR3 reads CASSQAGADNEKLFF. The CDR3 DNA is TGTGCCAGCTCCCAGGCTGGGGCCGATAATGAAAAACTGTTTTTT.

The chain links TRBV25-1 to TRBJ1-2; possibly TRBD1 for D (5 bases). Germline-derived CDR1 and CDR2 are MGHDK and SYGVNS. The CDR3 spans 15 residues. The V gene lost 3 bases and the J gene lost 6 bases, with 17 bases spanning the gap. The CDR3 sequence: CASSDPTAGWHGYTF. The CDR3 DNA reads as TGTGCCAGCAGTGACCCAACCGCAGGGTGGCATGGCTACACCTTC.

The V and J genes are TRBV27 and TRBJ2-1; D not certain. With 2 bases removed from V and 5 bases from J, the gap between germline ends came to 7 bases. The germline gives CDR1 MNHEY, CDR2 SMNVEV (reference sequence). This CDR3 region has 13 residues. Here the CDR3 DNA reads TGTGCCAGCAGTTTACAGGAAGACAATGAGCAGTTCTTC. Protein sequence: CASSLQEDNEQFF.

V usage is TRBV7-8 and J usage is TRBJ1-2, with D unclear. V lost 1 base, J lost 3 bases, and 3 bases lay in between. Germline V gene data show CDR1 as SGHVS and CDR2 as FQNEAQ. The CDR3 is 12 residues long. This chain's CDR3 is CASSLDHYGYTF. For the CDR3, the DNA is TGTGCCAGCAGCTTAGACCACTATGGCTACACCTTC.

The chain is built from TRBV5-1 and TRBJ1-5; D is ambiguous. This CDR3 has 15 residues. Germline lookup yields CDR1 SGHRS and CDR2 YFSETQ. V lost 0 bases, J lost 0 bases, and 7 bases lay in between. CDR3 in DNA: TGCGCCAGCAGCTTGGAAGGGAATAGCAATCAGCCCCAGCATTTT. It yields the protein CASSLEGNSNQPQHF. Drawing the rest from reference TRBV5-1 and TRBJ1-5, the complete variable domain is KAGVTQTPRYLIKTRGQQVTLSCSPISGHRSVSWYQQTPGQGLQFLFEYFSETQRNKGNFPGRFSGRQFSNSRSEMNVSTLELGDSALYLCASSLEGNSNQPQHFGDGTRLSIL.

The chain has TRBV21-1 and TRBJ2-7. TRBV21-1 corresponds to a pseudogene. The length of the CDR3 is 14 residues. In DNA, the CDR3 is TGTGCCAGCAGCAAATACGTGGTGGACTACGAGCAGTACTTC. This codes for CASSKYVVDYEQYF.